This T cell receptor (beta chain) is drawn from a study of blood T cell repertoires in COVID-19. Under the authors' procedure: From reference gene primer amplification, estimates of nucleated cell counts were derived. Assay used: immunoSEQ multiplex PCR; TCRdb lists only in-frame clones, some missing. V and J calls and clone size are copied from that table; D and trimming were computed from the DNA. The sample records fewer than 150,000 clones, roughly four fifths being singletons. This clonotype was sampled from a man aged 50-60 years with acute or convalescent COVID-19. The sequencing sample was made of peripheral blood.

The CDR3 here is CSAIGQLAGGSYNEQFF. For the CDR3, the DNA is TGCAGCGCTATCGGCCAACTAGCGGGGGGATCCTACAATGAGCAGTTCTTC. The chain has TRBV29-1 and TRBJ2-1; TRBD2 agrees at 12 bases. The V segment lost 7 bases and the J segment 1 base; nucleotides outside the gene matches: 11. The CDR3 length is 17 residues. Germline CDR1 and CDR2: SQVTM and ANQGSEA.